This TCR beta chain originates from a study of T-cell memory formation after mild COVID-19. Study-level background: Largely, the TCR clusters proved donor specific. Study-level findings and limits: CD4+ contracting clones were found mainly in CM and EM, and CD8+ ones in EMRA.

A remark on this clonotype: Its cognate antigen is unknown.

The CDR3 length is 14 residues. Trimming took off 2 bases at V and 1 base at J, with 9 bases between the two ends. Germline V gene lookup returns CDR1 SGHDT and CDR2 YYEEEE. TCRdb re-analysed the 5' RACE reads in MiXCR, keeping a single row per CDR3 protein. The sample lists 250,000 to 350,000 distinct CDR3 sequences, more than 15% occurring once. Sample: PBMCs or a T cell subset sorted from them (not recorded which). The chain carries TRBV5-6 and TRBJ1-1; D remains unclear. The receptor's source is a man aged 18-30 years who had mild COVID-19 (a few samples of this study predate the infection). Cell type and time point are not known. CDR3 sequence (DNA): TGTGCCAGCAGCTTTTTTCCCAAGAACACTGAAGCTTTCTTT. This codes for CASSFFPKNTEAFF.